Shown below are 13 T cell receptor beta chains from a single sample sequenced in a study of T cells after yellow fever vaccination. Each CDR3 protein gets one entry after TCRdb re-called the 5' RACE reads with MiXCR. The sample shows fewer than 350,000 distinct CDR3 sequences, about 3.5% of them seen only once. The input for sequencing was PBMCs, taken on the day of the yellow fever booster vaccination. Receptor source: a man aged 18 to 35 who received the YFV17D yellow fever vaccine.

The chain recombines TRBV15 with TRBJ1-1; possibly TRBD1 for D (5 bases). Germline assignment: CDR1 LNHNV and CDR2 YYDKDF (reference sequence). There are 15 residues in the CDR3. Trimming left V 4 bases short and J 1 base short, with 13 bases between. CDR3 DNA sequence: TGTGCCACCAGCACAATATACGGACAGAACACTGAAGCTTTCTTT. Protein: CATSTIYGQNTEAFF.

This clonotype was seen many times. The chain combines TRBV6-2 or TRBV6-3 with TRBJ1-5; D is uncertain. CDR3 length: 12 amino acids. Between the trimmed V and J ends, which lost 2 bases and 5 bases, there was a span of 4 bases. The germline gives CDR1 MNHEY, CDR2 SVGEGT. The CDR3 coding sequence is TGTGCCAGCAGTTACAAGGATCAGCCCCAGCATTTT. This sequence encodes CASSYKDQPQHF.

This clonotype has a count of ten or more. CDR3 loop: CASSQFSRLARKYNEQFF. The CDR3, as DNA: TGTGCCAGCAGCCAGTTCTCAAGACTAGCGAGAAAGTACAATGAGCAGTTCTTC. The chain has TRBV4-2 and TRBJ2-1, with 8 nucleotides matching TRBD2. There are 18 residues in the CDR3. J gave up 4 bases and V 3 bases, and 14 bases lay outside the gene matches. CDR1 and CDR2 (germline): LGHNA, YNFKEQ.

This clonotype was seen more than once but under ten times. This chain links TRBV6-4 with TRBJ2-1, with 8 bases lining up with TRBD1. The CDR3 has 15 amino acids. V shed 4 bases and J 4 bases; nucleotides not matched to a gene: 6. Germline CDR1 and CDR2: MRHNA and SNTAGT. The CDR3, as DNA: TGTGCCAGCAGTGTCTCCAGGGGGCTTTACAATGAGCAGTTCTTC. It yields the protein CASSVSRGLYNEQFF.

V usage is TRBV4-1 and J usage is TRBJ2-3, with D tentatively TRBD2 (5 bases). Between the trimmed V and J ends, which lost 4 bases and 1 base, there was a span of 9 bases. Per germline, CDR1 MGHRA and CDR2 YSYEKL. The CDR3 extends over 14 amino acids. The CDR3 sequence: CASSPWGGTDTQYF. The DNA for the CDR3 is TGCGCCAGCAGCCCCTGGGGAGGCACAGATACGCAGTATTTT.

J is TRBJ2-5 and V is TRBV7-3; 10 bases match TRBD2. V lost 0 bases and J lost 5; bases outside the gene matches: 3. In germline, CDR1 is SGHTA, CDR2 FQGTGA. This CDR3 is built from 15 residues. In DNA, the CDR3 is TGTGCCAGCAGCTTAACGAGCGGGGGGGCGGAGACCCAGTACTTC. Translation gives CASSLTSGGAETQYF.

At least ten counts were recorded for this clonotype. The chain links TRBV5-1 to TRBJ2-7; 7 bases are a match to TRBD2. CDR3 length: 14 amino acids. V shed 0 bases, J shed 2 bases, and the junction held 2 bases outside the gene matches. Germline V CDR1 and CDR2: SGHRS, YFSETQ. This CDR3 reads CASSLETSPYEQYF. In DNA form, the CDR3 reads TGCGCCAGCAGCTTGGAGACTAGCCCCTACGAGCAGTACTTC. The whole variable domain, filled in from reference TRBV5-1 and TRBJ2-7, reads KAGVTQTPRYLIKTRGQQVTLSCSPISGHRSVSWYQQTPGQGLQFLFEYFSETQRNKGNFPGRFSGRQFSNSRSEMNVSTLELGDSALYLCASSLETSPYEQYFGPGTRLTVT.

This clonotype has ten or more counts. This sequence joins TRBV5-1 and TRBJ2-3; 12 nucleotides match TRBD2. This CDR3 spans 15 amino acids. The trim removed 4 bases at V and 6 bases at J, leaving 6 bases unmatched. Germline V CDR1 and CDR2: SGHRS, YFSETQ. The CDR3 nucleotides are TGCGCCAGCAGCCCCGAGACTAGCGGGGGTGATACGCAGTATTTT. Translation: CASSPETSGGDTQYF.

This clonotype was seen ten or more times. The chain recombines TRBV27 with TRBJ2-3; TRBD1 is a possible D gene (6 bases). The CDR3 has 13 residues. V was trimmed by 7 bases and J by 6 bases, leaving 14 bases between them. The germline V gene has CDR1 MNHEY and CDR2 SMNVEV (reference sequence). CDR3 bases: TGTGCCAGCAAATCAGGGGTTGGGGATACGCAGTATTTT. Encoded protein: CASKSGVGDTQYF.

Here the CDR3 DNA reads TGTGCCAGCCAGGAAGCGTCGCAGCCCCAGCATTTT. It encodes CASQEASQPQHF. The rearrangement joins TRBV12-3 or TRBV12-4 to TRBJ1-5, with D unresolved. The length of the CDR3 is 12 residues. The V and J ends lost 8 bases and 7 bases respectively, with 12 bases between them.

This clonotype was seen many times. This chain joins TRBV29-1 and TRBJ1-5; D is uncertain. The ends were cut back, 2 bases at V and 8 bases at J, with 13 bases in the middle. This CDR3 contains 13 residues. Looked up from germline, CDR1 is SQVTM and CDR2 is ANQGSEA. The CDR3 DNA reads as TGCAGCGTTGAAATAACTCCGCTGAAGCCCCAGCATTTT. It translates to CSVEITPLKPQHF. The full variable domain, in which reference TRBV29-1 and TRBJ1-5 provide the parts outside the CDR3, is SAVISQKPSRDICQRGTSLTIQCQVDSQVTMMFWYRQQPGQSLTLIATANQGSEATYESGFVIDKFPISRPNLTFSTLTVSNMSPEDSSIYLCSVEITPLKPQHFGDGTRLSIL.

This clonotype was seen only a few times. In DNA, the CDR3 is TGTGCCAGCAGTTACTCGACGGGTGAGCAGTTCTTC. Amino acid sequence: CASSYSTGEQFF. The gene calls are TRBV6-5 and TRBJ2-1; D remains ambiguous. With 0 bases removed from V and 9 bases from J, the gap between germline ends came to 6 bases. Per the germline V gene, CDR1 is MNHEY and CDR2 is SVGAGI. The CDR3 is 12 amino acids.

This clonotype has at least ten counts. This sequence joins TRBV24-1 and TRBJ1-2; no clear D. Germline CDR1 is KGHDR and CDR2 is SFDVKD. V lost 4 bases and J 4 bases, leaving 6 bases between the germline ends. The CDR3 covers 12 residues. CDR3 nucleotides: TGTGCCACCAGTGAGGGTAGCTATGGCTACACCTTC. Translation gives CATSEGSYGYTF.